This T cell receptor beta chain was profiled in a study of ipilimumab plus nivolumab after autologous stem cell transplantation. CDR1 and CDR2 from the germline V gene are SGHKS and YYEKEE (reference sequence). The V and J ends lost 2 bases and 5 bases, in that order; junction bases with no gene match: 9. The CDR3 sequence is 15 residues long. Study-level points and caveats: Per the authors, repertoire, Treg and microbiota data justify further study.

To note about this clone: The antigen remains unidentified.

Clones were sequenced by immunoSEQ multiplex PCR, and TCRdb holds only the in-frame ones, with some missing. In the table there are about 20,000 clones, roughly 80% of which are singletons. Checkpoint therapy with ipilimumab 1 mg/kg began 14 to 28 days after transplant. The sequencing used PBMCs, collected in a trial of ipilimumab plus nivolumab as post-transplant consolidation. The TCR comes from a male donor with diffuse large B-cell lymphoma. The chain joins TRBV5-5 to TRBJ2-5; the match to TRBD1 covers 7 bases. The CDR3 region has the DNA TGTGCCAGCAGCTTAACACTAGGGGGCAGGGAGACCCAGTACTTC. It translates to CASSLTLGGRETQYF. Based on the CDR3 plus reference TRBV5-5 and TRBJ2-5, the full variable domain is DAGVTQSPTHLIKTRGQQVTLRCSPISGHKSVSWYQQVLGQGPQFIFQYYEKEERGRGNFPDRFSARQFPNYSSELNVNALLLGDSALYLCASSLTLGGRETQYFGPGTRLLVL.